This T cell receptor beta chain was observed in a study of cytomegalovirus exposure and HLA in healthy donors. Points from the study as a whole: Earlier findings revealed that most TCR beta V segments proved productive either about 87% or about 30% of the time.

The CDR3 totals 16 residues. V was clipped by 0 bases and J by 3 bases; unmatched bases: 7. Germline CDR1 and CDR2: SGDLS and YYNGEE. A remark on this clone: Its antigen is undetermined.

PCR involved 60 Vbeta and 13 Jbeta primers. Produced via immunoSEQ multiplex PCR; TCRdb's table is partial and in-frame only. The data contain approximately 200,000 clones, roughly 77% of them singletons. This chain links TRBV9 with TRBJ2-3; 7 bases are shared with TRBD2. The receptor's source is a man aged 25-45 years in good health and CMV-seropositive. Sequencing was performed on PBMCs. CDR3 nucleotide sequence: TGTGCCAGCAGCGTAGGTCCCCCCGGGGGGACAGATACGCAGTATTTT. Protein: CASSVGPPGGTDTQYF.